This T cell receptor beta chain was identified during a study of CD8 T cells in ankylosing spondylitis. Broader study findings: Disease-linked clones reportedly concentrated significantly in matched ankylosing spondylitis synovial fluid. Apparently characteristic of ankylosing spondylitis blood was a TCR beta motif (under ten highly homologous variants).

In its sample, this clonotype was seen a few times. Its antigen is unidentified. V lost 5 bases, J lost 4 bases, and 7 bases stayed unmatched. Germline CDR1 and CDR2: DFQATT and SNEGSKA (reference sequence). The CDR3 loop spans 13 amino acids. Via MiXCR, TCRdb re-called the 5' RACE reads, giving one row per CDR3 protein. In the table there are some 240,000 distinct CDR3 sequences, around 6.6% of which are singletons. The sample consisted of blood, either unsorted or a sorted T cell fraction (not recorded which). V is TRBV20-1 and J is TRBJ1-2; 7 bases are shared with TRBD1. The origin of this receptor is a male donor with ankylosing spondylitis. The CDR3 DNA reads as TGCAGTGCTCATGACAGGGCAATCTATGGCTACACCTTC. It is translated as CSAHDRAIYGYTF.